The clone carrying this T cell receptor (beta chain) is a singleton in its sample. The antigen is undetermined. This sample is part of a study of OX40 agonist ivuxolimab in advanced cancers. For the study at large: Ivuxolimab was administered intravenously to patients at 0.01 to 10 mg/kg every 2 weeks.

Sequencing was performed with immunoSEQ multiplex PCR; in TCRdb, only in-frame clones are kept and a portion is missing. The sample gives approximately 60,000 clones, over 80% of which show up once; approximately 3% is in the top ten. General observations from the study: The study found that CD8+ T cells averaged more expanded clones than CD4+.

The CDR3 has 15 amino acids. Germline CDR1 is MNHEY and CDR2 is SVGAGI. V was pared by 4 bases and J by 3 bases, with 4 bases of the junction left unmatched. V and J are TRBV6-5 and TRBJ1-1; 11 positions match TRBD1. The sequenced sample was CD4+ or CD8+ T cells sorted from blood, obtained in a trial of the OX40 agonist ivuxolimab. The TCR was taken from an adult with an advanced solid tumor such as melanoma, head and neck, liver or kidney cancer. CDR3 sequence reads: CASSSGTGGHTEAFF. The CDR3 coding sequence is TGTGCCAGCAGTTCCGGGACAGGGGGTCACACTGAAGCTTTCTTT.